These 4 T cell receptor beta chains came from one sample sequenced in a study of neurological immune-mediated disorders. TCRdb independently ran MiXCR on the 5' RACE reads; one entry per CDR3 protein. The sample has about 46,000 distinct CDR3 sequences; 10% are singletons. Sequenced input: PBMCs. Every receptor here comes from a man between 65 and 80 years old with HTLV-1-associated myelopathy (HAM/TSP).

This clonotype appeared a few times. The chain uses TRBV19 and TRBJ1-1; D unclear. Germline V gene sequence: CDR1 LNHDA, CDR2 SQIVND (reference sequence). With 5 bases removed from V and 1 base from J, the gap between germline ends came to 17 bases. This CDR3 spans 16 amino acids. CDR3 in amino acids: CASSPSWARANTEAFF. The CDR3 DNA follows: TGTGCCAGTAGTCCTTCCTGGGCACGGGCGAACACTGAAGCTTTCTTT.

This clonotype was seen only a few times. This chain joins TRBV12-3 or TRBV12-4 and TRBJ2-3; 7 nucleotides align to TRBD2. J gave up 11 bases and V 2 bases, and 19 bases lay outside the gene matches. CDR3 length equals 17 residues. The CDR3 bases are TGTGCCAGCAGTTTAACGACTTGGGCGGGAGAGAATCTTTTGCAGTATTTT. Protein product: CASSLTTWAGENLLQYF.

A single count supports this clonotype. This may come from a read error, since a much larger clone is one base off. V usage is TRBV11-2 and J usage is TRBJ2-1; no definite D call. The germline CDR1 and CDR2 sequences are SGHAT and FQNNGV. The CDR3 has 14 residues. V lost 2 bases and J 6 bases, leaving 11 bases between the germline ends. CDR3 protein: CASSLRGVCNEQFF. In nucleotides, the CDR3 is TGTGCCAGCAGCTTACGAGGAGTCTGCAATGAGCAGTTCTTC.

This clonotype was counted at least ten times. The rearrangement uses TRBV27 and TRBJ2-3, with 9 bases identical to TRBD1. CDR1 and CDR2 from the germline V gene are MNHEY and SMNVEV (reference sequence). CDR3 length equals 16 residues. With V trimmed by 4 bases and J by 6 bases, 11 bases remained unmatched. The CDR3 protein is CASSSNPWTGADTQYF. The CDR3 DNA follows: TGTGCCAGCAGTTCCAACCCGTGGACAGGGGCGGATACGCAGTATTTT.